This T cell receptor beta chain was sequenced in a study of CD8 T cells in ankylosing spondylitis. Generation of TCR beta libraries employed quantitative 5'-RACE incorporating molecular barcodes. Using its own MiXCR run on the 5' RACE reads, TCRdb lists one record per CDR3 protein. The sample includes roughly 150,000 distinct CDR3 sequences, about 7% seen only once; the top ten take roughly 12%. General study results and limits: Disease-linked clones reportedly concentrated significantly in matched ankylosing spondylitis synovial fluid.

The V end lost 3 bases, the J end lost 4 bases, and 10 bases lay between the germline ends. Germline-derived CDR1 and CDR2 are SGDLS and YYNGEE. This CDR3 is 13 amino acids long. Ten or more counts support this clonotype. Antigen unknown. Material for sequencing was blood, either unsorted or a sorted T cell fraction (not recorded which). The sequence was collected from a female donor with ankylosing spondylitis or in good health (not recorded which). The rearrangement uses TRBV9 and TRBJ1-2; D unclear. Here the CDR3 reads CASSASAGYGYTF. CDR3 nucleotide sequence: TGTGCCAGCAGCGCCTCCGCGGGCTATGGCTACACCTTC.